This T cell receptor (beta chain) was captured by sequencing in a study of T cells after yellow fever vaccination. Study at large: Low-cell-number fractions underwent preparation using SMART-Seq v4 Ultra Low Input. Overall study findings and caveats: Most clones from primary vaccination were detected again post-booster (roughly 96% CD4, roughly 91% CD8). Contaminating bulk clonotypes could be abundant in FACS-sorted repertoires.

This clonotype occurred a few times. Its antigen is undetermined. By 5'RACE template switching, TCR cDNA was produced, with a universal primer site and UMIs added in the process. In TCRdb, the 5' RACE reads were re-called with MiXCR into one record per CDR3 protein. The sample lists 450,000 to 600,000 distinct CDR3 sequences, 13% seen once, with more than 13% in the top ten. Trimming took 2 bases from V and 7 from J, leaving 6 bases between them. The CDR3 is made up of 12 amino acids. CDR1 and CDR2 (germline): SNHLY, FYNNEI. The source material was PBMCs, sampled on the day of the yellow fever booster vaccination. The gene calls are TRBV2 and TRBJ1-5, with D hard to call. This receptor was obtained from a man younger than 45 who received the YFV17D yellow fever vaccine. This CDR3 is CASSEFLQPQHF. Written as DNA, the CDR3 is TGTGCCAGCAGTGAATTCCTCCAGCCCCAGCATTTT.